These T cell receptor beta chains were read from a single sample in a study of T cell responses to AZD1222 COVID-19 vaccine. The data were produced by immunoSEQ multiplex PCR, yet TCRdb's version contains in-frame clones alone and is incomplete. The sample shows about 170,000 clones, 70% to 90% of them seen only once. The sequenced sample was peripheral blood, obtained 28 days after the second AZD1222 dose. The receptors stem from an adult who received the AZD1222 COVID-19 vaccine. Both conserved end residues are part of each CDR3. A D gene is named only where the DNA matches it firmly. A row's size may be missing; if present it is once, few, many or a size class.

d_gene: TRBD1
j_gene: TRBJ1-2
abundance: -
v_gene: TRBV18
len: 16
CDR3aa: CASSPKSGQGHYGYTF
CDR3nt: TGTGCCAGCTCACCAAAGTCGGGACAGGGGCACTATGGCTACACCTTC

d_gene: TRBD2
j_gene: TRBJ2-2
abundance: once
v_gene: TRBV19
len: 14
CDR3aa: CASRLAGGTGELFF
CDR3nt: TGTGCCAGTAGGCTAGCGGGGGGAACCGGGGAGCTGTTTTTT

d_gene: -
j_gene: TRBJ2-4
abundance: -
v_gene: TRBV6-6
len: 11
CDR3aa: CASSPGPIQYF
CDR3nt: TGTGCCAGCAGTCCCGGCCCTATTCAGTACTTC

d_gene: -
j_gene: TRBJ2-1
abundance: once
v_gene: TRBV9
len: 14
CDR3aa: CASSVEVANNEQFF
CDR3nt: TGTGCCAGCAGCGTAGAGGTAGCCAACAATGAGCAGTTCTTC

d_gene: -
j_gene: TRBJ1-2
abundance: -
v_gene: TRBV5-4
len: 13
CDR3aa: CASSLDGNYGYTF
CDR3nt: TGTGCCAGCAGCTTGGACGGAAACTATGGCTACACCTTC

d_gene: TRBD1
j_gene: TRBJ1-4
abundance: medium-sized
v_gene: TRBV6-5
len: 15
CDR3aa: CASSLEGGGNEKLFF
CDR3nt: TGTGCCAGCAGCCTTGAAGGGGGCGGGAATGAAAAACTGTTTTTT

d_gene: -
j_gene: TRBJ2-1
abundance: -
v_gene: TRBV27
len: 14
CDR3aa: CASRSTATYNEQFF
CDR3nt: TGTGCCAGCAGATCGACGGCGACCTACAATGAGCAGTTCTTC

d_gene: -
j_gene: TRBJ2-2
abundance: once
v_gene: TRBV14
len: 16
CDR3aa: CASSPGTLSDTGELFF
CDR3nt: TGTGCCAGCAGCCCAGGGACACTCTCGGACACCGGGGAGCTGTTTTTT

d_gene: -
j_gene: TRBJ2-1
abundance: once
v_gene: TRBV19
len: 14
CDR3aa: CASKAGGQYNEQFF
CDR3nt: TGTGCCAGTAAAGCAGGGGGGCAGTACAATGAGCAGTTCTTC

d_gene: TRBD1
j_gene: TRBJ1-5
abundance: -
v_gene: TRBV30
len: 18
CDR3aa: CAWSPRPSGQHSNQPQHF
CDR3nt: TGTGCCTGGAGTCCACGCCCATCGGGACAGCATAGCAATCAGCCCCAGCATTTT

d_gene: -
j_gene: TRBJ1-6
abundance: -
v_gene: TRBV7-2
len: 16
CDR3aa: CASSLGWGRRDSPLHF
CDR3nt: TGTGCCAGCAGCTTAGGATGGGGGCGACGTGATTCACCCCTCCACTTT

d_gene: TRBD2
j_gene: TRBJ2-1
abundance: -
v_gene: TRBV5-1
len: 15
CDR3aa: CASSYSGVSYNEQFF
CDR3nt: TGCGCCAGCAGCTACAGCGGGGTCTCCTACAATGAGCAGTTCTTC

d_gene: -
j_gene: TRBJ1-2
abundance: -
v_gene: TRBV29-1
len: 12
CDR3aa: CSGTGLGYGYTF
CDR3nt: TGCAGCGGCACAGGGCTGGGCTATGGCTACACCTTC

d_gene: TRBD2
j_gene: TRBJ2-1
abundance: -
v_gene: TRBV3-1/TRBV3-2
len: 12
CDR3aa: CASSRTSGKQFF
CDR3nt: TGTGCCAGCAGCCGGACTAGCGGAAAGCAGTTCTTC

d_gene: TRBD1
j_gene: TRBJ2-7
abundance: -
v_gene: TRBV6-5
len: 13
CDR3aa: CASKTGTGNEQYF
CDR3nt: TGTGCCAGCAAAACCGGGACAGGGAACGAGCAGTACTTC

d_gene: -
j_gene: TRBJ2-3
abundance: -
v_gene: TRBV11-2
len: 17
CDR3aa: CASSLGLALLTSDTQYF
CDR3nt: TGTGCCAGCAGCTTAGGCCTAGCTCTCCTGACCTCAGATACGCAGTATTTT

d_gene: TRBD2
j_gene: TRBJ2-3
abundance: once
v_gene: TRBV2
len: 16
CDR3aa: CASRPRGGASTDTQYF
CDR3nt: TGTGCCAGCAGACCCCGGGGGGGCGCTAGCACAGATACGCAGTATTTT

d_gene: -
j_gene: TRBJ1-5
abundance: -
v_gene: TRBV12-5
len: 16
CDR3aa: CASGLAGGNSNQPQHF
CDR3nt: TGTGCTAGTGGTTTGGCGGGCGGGAATAGCAATCAGCCCCAGCATTTT

d_gene: TRBD2
j_gene: TRBJ2-7
abundance: -
v_gene: TRBV7-9
len: 13
CDR3aa: CASSSSGTYEQYF
CDR3nt: TGTGCCAGCAGTTCTAGCGGGACGTACGAGCAGTACTTC

d_gene: TRBD2
j_gene: TRBJ2-3
abundance: -
v_gene: TRBV7-8
len: 17
CDR3aa: CATSTASGLLSTDTQYF
CDR3nt: TGTGCCACTTCAACGGCTAGCGGCCTCCTTAGCACAGATACGCAGTATTTT

d_gene: TRBD1
j_gene: TRBJ2-5
abundance: -
v_gene: TRBV29-1
len: 15
CDR3aa: CSVIQTGGGRETQYF
CDR3nt: TGCAGCGTCATCCAGACAGGGGGGGGACGAGAGACCCAGTACTTC

d_gene: TRBD1
j_gene: TRBJ2-1
abundance: once
v_gene: TRBV5-1
len: 13
CDR3aa: CASSLQGDNEQFF
CDR3nt: TGCGCCAGCAGCTTGCAGGGGGACAATGAGCAGTTCTTC

d_gene: -
j_gene: TRBJ2-7
abundance: -
v_gene: TRBV29-1
len: 14
CDR3aa: CSVASGTTSYEQYF
CDR3nt: TGCAGCGTAGCATCCGGGACAACCAGTTACGAGCAGTACTTC

d_gene: TRBD2
j_gene: TRBJ2-1
abundance: once
v_gene: TRBV9
len: 15
CDR3aa: CASSVSGESYNEQFF
CDR3nt: TGTGCCAGCAGCGTTAGCGGGGAGTCCTACAATGAGCAGTTCTTC

d_gene: -
j_gene: TRBJ2-1
abundance: -
v_gene: TRBV10-1
len: 13
CDR3aa: CASGSSRYNEQFF
CDR3nt: TGCGCCAGCGGGTCTAGCCGGTACAATGAGCAGTTCTTC

d_gene: -
j_gene: TRBJ1-1
abundance: -
v_gene: TRBV18
len: 14
CDR3aa: CASSLNWDQREAFF
CDR3nt: TGTGCCAGCTCACTCAACTGGGACCAGCGTGAAGCTTTCTTT

d_gene: TRBD1
j_gene: TRBJ1-2
abundance: -
v_gene: TRBV5-1
len: 13
CDR3aa: CASGPGQNYGYTF
CDR3nt: TGCGCCAGCGGCCCGGGACAGAACTATGGCTACACCTTC

d_gene: -
j_gene: TRBJ1-1
abundance: -
v_gene: TRBV10-2
len: 15
CDR3aa: CASSEWKGWDTEAFF
CDR3nt: TGCGCCAGCAGTGAGTGGAAAGGGTGGGACACTGAAGCTTTCTTT

d_gene: -
j_gene: TRBJ1-5
abundance: -
v_gene: TRBV19
len: 15
CDR3aa: CASIPTVHSNQPQHF
CDR3nt: TGTGCCAGCATCCCGACAGTACATAGCAATCAGCCCCAGCATTTT

d_gene: -
j_gene: TRBJ2-3
abundance: -
v_gene: TRBV5-4
len: 14
CDR3aa: CASSLDQTGTTQYF
CDR3nt: TGTGCCAGCAGCCTTGACCAAACTGGGACTACGCAGTATTTT

d_gene: -
j_gene: TRBJ1-1
abundance: -
v_gene: TRBV30
len: 12
CDR3aa: CAWSVWKTEAFF
CDR3nt: TGTGCCTGGAGTGTCTGGAAAACTGAAGCTTTCTTT

d_gene: -
j_gene: TRBJ2-3
abundance: -
v_gene: TRBV4-2
len: 15
CDR3aa: CASSRGGDRTDTQYF
CDR3nt: TGTGCCAGCAGCCGGGGGGGCGACAGGACAGATACGCAGTATTTT

d_gene: TRBD2
j_gene: TRBJ2-1
abundance: -
v_gene: TRBV4-2
len: 17
CDR3aa: CASSQEISGGRYNEQFF
CDR3nt: TGTGCCAGCAGCCAAGAGATAAGCGGGGGGAGATACAATGAGCAGTTCTTC

d_gene: -
j_gene: TRBJ2-1
abundance: -
v_gene: TRBV15
len: 16
CDR3aa: CATSRGGSGPYNEQFF
CDR3nt: TGTGCCACCAGCAGAGGTGGGTCAGGGCCTTACAATGAGCAGTTCTTC

d_gene: -
j_gene: TRBJ2-7
abundance: -
v_gene: TRBV27
len: 12
CDR3aa: CASSPDFYEQYF
CDR3nt: TGTGCCAGCAGCCCGGACTTCTACGAGCAGTACTTC

d_gene: -
j_gene: TRBJ1-3
abundance: once
v_gene: TRBV19
len: 14
CDR3aa: CASSIGGSGNTIYF
CDR3nt: TGTGCCAGTAGTATTGGGGGATCTGGAAACACCATATATTTT

d_gene: -
j_gene: TRBJ1-6
abundance: -
v_gene: TRBV25-1
len: 16
CDR3aa: CASSEYLSSYNSPLHF
CDR3nt: TGTGCCAGCAGTGAATATCTGAGCTCCTATAATTCACCCCTCCACTTT

d_gene: TRBD2
j_gene: TRBJ2-2
abundance: -
v_gene: TRBV29-1
len: 16
CDR3aa: CSVSGTSGVITGELFF
CDR3nt: TGCAGCGTGAGTGGGACTAGCGGGGTAATAACCGGGGAGCTGTTTTTT

d_gene: -
j_gene: TRBJ2-2
abundance: few
v_gene: TRBV6-5
len: 15
CDR3aa: CASSTTSSASGELFF
CDR3nt: TGTGCCAGCAGTACCACCTCTAGCGCCTCTGGGGAGCTGTTTTTT

d_gene: TRBD1
j_gene: TRBJ1-4
abundance: -
v_gene: TRBV3-1/TRBV3-2
len: 15
CDR3aa: CASSRSTGGREKLFF
CDR3nt: TGTGCCAGCAGCCGCTCAACAGGGGGCCGGGAAAAACTGTTTTTT

d_gene: TRBD2
j_gene: TRBJ2-1
abundance: -
v_gene: TRBV5-1
len: 15
CDR3aa: CASSLGGGGYNEQFF
CDR3nt: TGCGCCAGCAGCTTGGGTGGCGGGGGGTACAATGAGCAGTTCTTC

d_gene: TRBD1
j_gene: TRBJ1-1
abundance: -
v_gene: TRBV14
len: 14
CDR3aa: CASSQLSGGTEAFF
CDR3nt: TGTGCCAGCAGCCAATTGTCAGGGGGCACTGAAGCTTTCTTT

d_gene: -
j_gene: TRBJ2-7
abundance: -
v_gene: TRBV4-1
len: 12
CDR3aa: CASSQDSNEQYF
CDR3nt: TGCGCCAGCAGCCAAGACAGCAACGAGCAGTACTTC

d_gene: -
j_gene: TRBJ2-1
abundance: -
v_gene: TRBV13
len: 14
CDR3aa: CASSYTTGNNEQFF
CDR3nt: TGTGCCAGCAGCTACACTACGGGAAACAATGAGCAGTTCTTC